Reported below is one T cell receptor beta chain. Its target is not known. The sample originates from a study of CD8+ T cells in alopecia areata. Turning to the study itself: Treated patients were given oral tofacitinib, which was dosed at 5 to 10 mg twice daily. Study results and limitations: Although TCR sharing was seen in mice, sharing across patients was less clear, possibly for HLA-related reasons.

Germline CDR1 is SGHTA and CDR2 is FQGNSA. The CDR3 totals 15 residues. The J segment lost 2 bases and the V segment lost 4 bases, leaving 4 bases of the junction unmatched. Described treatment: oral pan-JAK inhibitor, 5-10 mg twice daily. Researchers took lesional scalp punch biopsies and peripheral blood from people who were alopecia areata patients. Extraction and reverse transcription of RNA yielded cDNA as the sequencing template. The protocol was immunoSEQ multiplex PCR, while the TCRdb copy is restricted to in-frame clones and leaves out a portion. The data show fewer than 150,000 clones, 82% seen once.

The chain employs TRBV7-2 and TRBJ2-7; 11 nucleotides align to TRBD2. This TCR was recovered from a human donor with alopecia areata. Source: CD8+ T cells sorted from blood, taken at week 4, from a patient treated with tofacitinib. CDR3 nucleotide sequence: TGTGCCAGCAGCTCTAGCGGGGGGATTCCCTACGAGCAGTACTTC. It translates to CASSSSGGIPYEQYF.